The 3 T cell receptor beta chains below all came from one sample that was sequenced in a study of tumor-infiltrating lymphocytes in localized non-small cell lung cancer. Only in-frame clones appear in the TCRdb table, and some are missing; sequencing was by immunoSEQ multiplex PCR. This table holds over 15,000 clones, 45% found once. Sequencing was carried out using lung tumor tissue. Receptor source: a human donor with non-small cell lung cancer.

This clone is deemed medium-sized. The chain links TRBV7-2 to TRBJ1-4; D possibly corresponds to TRBD1 (6 bases). The CDR3 sequence is 18 residues long. The germline V gene has CDR1 SGHTA and CDR2 FQGNSA. The V end lost 5 bases, the J end lost 8 bases, and 27 bases lay between the germline ends. Here the CDR3 DNA reads TGTGCCAGCAGCCCCAGCCCGGTCAGTACAGGGCTGGGGGAAAAACTGTTTTTT. Its protein is CASSPSPVSTGLGEKLFF. Full variable domain (missing parts from reference TRBV7-2 and TRBJ1-4): GAGVSQSPSNKVTEKGKDVELRCDPISGHTALYWYRQSLGQGLEFLIYFQGNSAPDKSGLPSDRFSAERTGGSVSTLTIQRTQQEDSAVYLCASSPSPVSTGLGEKLFFGSGTQLSVL.

This clone counts as medium-sized. In DNA, the CDR3 is TGTGCCAGCAGCGTAGCTGGGACAACCTACGAGCAGTACTTC. This sequence encodes CASSVAGTTYEQYF. The rearrangement joins TRBV9 to TRBJ2-7; D possibly corresponds to TRBD1 (6 bases). CDR1 and CDR2 from the germline V gene are SGDLS and YYNGEE. The V end lost 0 bases, the J end lost 2 bases, and 9 bases lay between the germline ends. The CDR3 has 14 amino acids.

This clone was seen ten or more times. The chain employs TRBV6-6 and TRBJ1-1; no reliable D call. Per the germline V gene, CDR1 is MNHNY and CDR2 is SVGAGI (reference sequence). V was clipped by 6 bases and J by 3 bases, with 8 bases between them. This CDR3 comprises 12 residues. The CDR3 bases are TGTGCCAGCAGGGTTTTGGACACTGAAGCTTTCTTT. Protein: CASRVLDTEAFF.